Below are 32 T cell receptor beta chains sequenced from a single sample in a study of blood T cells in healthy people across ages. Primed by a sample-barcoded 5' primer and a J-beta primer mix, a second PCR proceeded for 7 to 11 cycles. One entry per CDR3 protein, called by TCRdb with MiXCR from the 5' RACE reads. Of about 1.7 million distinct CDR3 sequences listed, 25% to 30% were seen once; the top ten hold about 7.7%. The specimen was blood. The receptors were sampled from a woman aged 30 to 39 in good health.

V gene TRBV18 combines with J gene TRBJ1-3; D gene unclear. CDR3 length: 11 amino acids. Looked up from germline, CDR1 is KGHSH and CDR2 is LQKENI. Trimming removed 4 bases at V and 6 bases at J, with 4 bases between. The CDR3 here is CASSLLNTIYF. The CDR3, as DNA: TGTGCCAGCTCACTCCTAAACACCATATATTTT.

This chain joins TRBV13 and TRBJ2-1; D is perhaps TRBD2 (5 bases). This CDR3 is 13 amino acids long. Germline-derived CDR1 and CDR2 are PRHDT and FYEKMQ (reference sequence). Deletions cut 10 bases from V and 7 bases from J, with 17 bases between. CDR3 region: CANTLLQRNEQFF. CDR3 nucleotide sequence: TGTGCCAACACCTTACTACAGCGGAATGAGCAGTTCTTC.

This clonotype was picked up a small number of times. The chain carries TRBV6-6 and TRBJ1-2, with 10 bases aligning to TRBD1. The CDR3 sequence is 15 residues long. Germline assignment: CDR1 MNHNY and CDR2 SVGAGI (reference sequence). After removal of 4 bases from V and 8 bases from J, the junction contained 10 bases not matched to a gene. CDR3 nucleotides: TGTGCCAGCAGTTCTCTCCCCGGACAGGGGGAAGGCTACACCTTC. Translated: CASSSLPGQGEGYTF.

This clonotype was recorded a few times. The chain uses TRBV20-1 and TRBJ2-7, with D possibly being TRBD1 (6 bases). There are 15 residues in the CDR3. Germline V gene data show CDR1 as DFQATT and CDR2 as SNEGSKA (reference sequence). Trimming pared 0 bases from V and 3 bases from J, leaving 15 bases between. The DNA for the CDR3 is TGCAGTGCTAGAGACATTGTGGACAGCCTCTACGAGCAGTACTTC. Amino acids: CSARDIVDSLYEQYF.

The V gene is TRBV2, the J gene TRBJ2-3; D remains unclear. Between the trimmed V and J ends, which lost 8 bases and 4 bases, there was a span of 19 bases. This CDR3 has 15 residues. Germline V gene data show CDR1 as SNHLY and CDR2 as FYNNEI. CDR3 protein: CASEPGPRGADTQYF. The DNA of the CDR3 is TGTGCCAGCGAACCGGGCCCCCGAGGCGCAGATACGCAGTATTTT.

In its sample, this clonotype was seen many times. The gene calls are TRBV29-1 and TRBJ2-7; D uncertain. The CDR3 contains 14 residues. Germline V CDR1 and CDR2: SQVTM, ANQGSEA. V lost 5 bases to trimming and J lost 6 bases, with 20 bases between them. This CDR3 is CSVSLLLVAREQYF. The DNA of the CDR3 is TGCAGCGTTAGCCTGTTGCTGGTAGCTCGCGAGCAGTACTTC.

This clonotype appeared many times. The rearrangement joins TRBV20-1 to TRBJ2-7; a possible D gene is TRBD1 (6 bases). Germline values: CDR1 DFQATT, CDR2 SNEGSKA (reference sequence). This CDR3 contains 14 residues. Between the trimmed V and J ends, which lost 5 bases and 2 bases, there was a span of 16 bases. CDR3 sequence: CSAYNRVLAYEQYF. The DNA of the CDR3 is TGCAGTGCTTACAACAGGGTCCTTGCCTACGAGCAGTACTTC.

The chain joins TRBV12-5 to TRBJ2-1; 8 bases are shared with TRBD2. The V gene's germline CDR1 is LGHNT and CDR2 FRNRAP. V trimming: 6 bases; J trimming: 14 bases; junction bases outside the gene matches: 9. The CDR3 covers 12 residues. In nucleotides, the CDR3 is TGTGCTAGTGGGTCTAGCGGGCGTCCGGAGTTCTTC. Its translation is CASGSSGRPEFF.

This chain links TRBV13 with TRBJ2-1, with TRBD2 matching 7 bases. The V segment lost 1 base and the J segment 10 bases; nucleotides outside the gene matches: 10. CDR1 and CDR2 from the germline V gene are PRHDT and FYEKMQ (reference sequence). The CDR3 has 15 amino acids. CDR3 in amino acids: CASSLVAGPQGEQFF. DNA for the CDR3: TGTGCCAGCAGCTTAGTAGCGGGCCCGCAAGGGGAGCAGTTCTTC.

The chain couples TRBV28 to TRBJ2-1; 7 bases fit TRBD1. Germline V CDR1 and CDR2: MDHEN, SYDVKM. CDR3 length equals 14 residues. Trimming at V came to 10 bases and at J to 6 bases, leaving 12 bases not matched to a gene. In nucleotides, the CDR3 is TGTGCCACCAGGACAGGAGGTCTCTCCAATGAGCAGTTCTTC. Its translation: CATRTGGLSNEQFF.

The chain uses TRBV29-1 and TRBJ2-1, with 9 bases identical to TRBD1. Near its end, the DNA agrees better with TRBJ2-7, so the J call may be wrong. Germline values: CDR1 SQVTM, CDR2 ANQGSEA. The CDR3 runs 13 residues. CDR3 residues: CSVDGQGTNEQYF. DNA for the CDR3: TGCAGCGTGGATGGACAGGGGACCAATGAGCAGTACTTC.

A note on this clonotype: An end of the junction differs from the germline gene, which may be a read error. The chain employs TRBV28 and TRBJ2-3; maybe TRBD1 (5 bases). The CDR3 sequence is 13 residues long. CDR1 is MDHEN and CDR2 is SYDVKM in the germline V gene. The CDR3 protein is CATLVGSTGTQYF. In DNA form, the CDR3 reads TGTGCCACCCTAGTAGGTAGCACAGGTACGCAGTATTTT.

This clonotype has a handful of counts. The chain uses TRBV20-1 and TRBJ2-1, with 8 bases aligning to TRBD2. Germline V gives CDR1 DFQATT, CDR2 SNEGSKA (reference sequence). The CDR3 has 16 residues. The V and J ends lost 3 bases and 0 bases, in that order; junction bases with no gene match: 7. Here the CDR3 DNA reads TGCAGTGCTAGTTTCACGGGAGGGAGCTCCTACAATGAGCAGTTCTTC. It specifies CSASFTGGSSYNEQFF.

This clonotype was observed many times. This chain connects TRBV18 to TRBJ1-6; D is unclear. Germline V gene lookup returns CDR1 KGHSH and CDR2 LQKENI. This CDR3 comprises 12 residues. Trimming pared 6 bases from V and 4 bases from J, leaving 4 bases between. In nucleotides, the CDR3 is TGTGCCAGCTCGGGGTATAATTCACCCCTCCACTTT. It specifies CASSGYNSPLHF.

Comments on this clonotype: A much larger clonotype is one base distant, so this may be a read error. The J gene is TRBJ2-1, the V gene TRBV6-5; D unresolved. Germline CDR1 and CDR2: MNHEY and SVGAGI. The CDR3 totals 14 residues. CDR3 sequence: CAGSEDSSYNEQFF. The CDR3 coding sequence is TGTGCCGGCAGTGAGGATAGCTCCTACAATGAGCAGTTCTTC.

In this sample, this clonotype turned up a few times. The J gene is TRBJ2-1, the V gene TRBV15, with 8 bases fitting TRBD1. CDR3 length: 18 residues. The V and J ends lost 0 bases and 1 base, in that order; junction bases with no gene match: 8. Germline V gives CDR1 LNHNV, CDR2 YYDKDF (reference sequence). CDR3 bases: TGTGCCACCAGCAGAGAAGGACAGGGTATAGGATCCTACAATGAGCAGTTCTTC. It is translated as CATSREGQGIGSYNEQFF. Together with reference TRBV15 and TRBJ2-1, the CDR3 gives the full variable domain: DAMVIQNPRYQVTQFGKPVTLSCSQTLNHNVMYWYQQKSSQAPKLLFHYYDKDFNNEADTPDNFQSRRPNTSFCFLDIRSPGLGDTAMYLCATSREGQGIGSYNEQFFGPGTRLTVL.

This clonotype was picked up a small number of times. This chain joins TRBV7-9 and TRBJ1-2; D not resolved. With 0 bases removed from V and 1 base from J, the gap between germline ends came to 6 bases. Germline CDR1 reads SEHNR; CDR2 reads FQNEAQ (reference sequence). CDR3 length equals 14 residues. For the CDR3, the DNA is TGTGCCAGCAGCTTAGCCTGGGATAACTATGGCTACACCTTC. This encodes CASSLAWDNYGYTF.

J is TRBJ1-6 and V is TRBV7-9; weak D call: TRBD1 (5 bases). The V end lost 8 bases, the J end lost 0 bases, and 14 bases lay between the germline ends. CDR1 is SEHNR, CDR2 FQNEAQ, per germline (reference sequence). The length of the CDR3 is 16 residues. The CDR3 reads CASGAGRSSYNSPLHF. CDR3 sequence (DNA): TGTGCCAGCGGGGCGGGACGGAGCTCCTATAATTCACCCCTCCACTTT.

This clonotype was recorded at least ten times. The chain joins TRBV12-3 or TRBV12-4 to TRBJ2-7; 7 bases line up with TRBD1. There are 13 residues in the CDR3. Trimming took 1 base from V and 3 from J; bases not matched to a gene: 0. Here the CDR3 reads CASSLGTGYEQYF. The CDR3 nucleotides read TGTGCCAGCAGTTTAGGGACAGGCTACGAGCAGTACTTC.

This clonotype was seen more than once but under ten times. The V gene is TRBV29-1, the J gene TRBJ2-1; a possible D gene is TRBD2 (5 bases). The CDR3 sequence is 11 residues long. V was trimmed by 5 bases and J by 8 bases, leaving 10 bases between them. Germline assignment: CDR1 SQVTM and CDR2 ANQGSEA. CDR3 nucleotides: TGCAGCGTTCACCCCGGGGATGAGCAGTTCTTC. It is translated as CSVHPGDEQFF.

CDR3 residues: CASSRTSGRALYEQYF. DNA for the CDR3: TGTGCCAGCAGTCGGACTAGCGGGAGGGCTCTCTACGAGCAGTACTTC. This chain joins TRBV5-6 and TRBJ2-7, with 15 bases fitting TRBD2. V lost 5 bases and J lost 3; bases outside the gene matches: 6. Germline V gives CDR1 SGHDT, CDR2 YYEEEE. This CDR3 is built from 16 residues.

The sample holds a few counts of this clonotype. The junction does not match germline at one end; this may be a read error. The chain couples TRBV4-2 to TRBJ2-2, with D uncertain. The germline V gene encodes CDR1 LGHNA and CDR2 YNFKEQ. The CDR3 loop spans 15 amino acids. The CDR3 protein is CASSEERGNTGELFF. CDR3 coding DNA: TGTGCCAGCAGCGAAGAGCGCGGGAACACCGGGGAGCTGTTTTTT.

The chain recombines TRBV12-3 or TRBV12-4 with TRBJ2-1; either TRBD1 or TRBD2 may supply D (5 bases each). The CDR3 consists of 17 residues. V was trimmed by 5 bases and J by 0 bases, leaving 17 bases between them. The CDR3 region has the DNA TGTGCCAGCAGTCAAACGTGGGGGAGCAGCTCCTACAATGAGCAGTTCTTC. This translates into CASSQTWGSSSYNEQFF.

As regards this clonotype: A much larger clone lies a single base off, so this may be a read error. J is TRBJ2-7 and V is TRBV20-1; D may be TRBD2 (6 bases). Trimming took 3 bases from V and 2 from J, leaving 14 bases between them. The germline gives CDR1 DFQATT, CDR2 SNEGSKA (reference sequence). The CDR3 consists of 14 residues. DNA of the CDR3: TGCAGTGCTAGTGCGGGACCGGGTCCCTACGAGCAGTACTTC. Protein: CSASAGPGPYEQYF.

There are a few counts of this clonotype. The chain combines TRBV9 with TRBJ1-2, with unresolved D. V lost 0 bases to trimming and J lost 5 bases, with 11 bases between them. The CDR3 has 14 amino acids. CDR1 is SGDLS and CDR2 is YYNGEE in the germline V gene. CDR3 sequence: CASSVGSEVYGYTF. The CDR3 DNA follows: TGTGCCAGCAGCGTAGGTTCGGAGGTATATGGCTACACCTTC.

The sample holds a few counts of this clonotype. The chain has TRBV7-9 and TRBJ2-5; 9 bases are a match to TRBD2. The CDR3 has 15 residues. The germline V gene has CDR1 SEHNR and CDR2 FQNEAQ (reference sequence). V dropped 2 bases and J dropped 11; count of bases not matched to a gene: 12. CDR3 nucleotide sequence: TGTGCCAGCAGCTTATGGACTAGCGACTACAATGAGCAGTACTTC. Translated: CASSLWTSDYNEQYF.

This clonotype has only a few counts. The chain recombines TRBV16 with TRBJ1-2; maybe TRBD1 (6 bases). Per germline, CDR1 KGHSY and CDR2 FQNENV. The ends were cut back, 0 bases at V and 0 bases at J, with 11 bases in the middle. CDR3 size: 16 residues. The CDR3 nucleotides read TGTGCCAGCAGCCAATCGGGTACAGGGTCTAACTATGGCTACACCTTC. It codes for CASSQSGTGSNYGYTF. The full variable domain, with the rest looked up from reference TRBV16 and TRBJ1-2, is GEEVAQTPKHLVRGEGQKAKLYCAPIKGHSYVFWYQQVLKNEFKFLISFQNENVFDETGMPKERFSAKCLPNSPCSLEIQATKLEDSAVYFCASSQSGTGSNYGYTFGSGTRLTVV.

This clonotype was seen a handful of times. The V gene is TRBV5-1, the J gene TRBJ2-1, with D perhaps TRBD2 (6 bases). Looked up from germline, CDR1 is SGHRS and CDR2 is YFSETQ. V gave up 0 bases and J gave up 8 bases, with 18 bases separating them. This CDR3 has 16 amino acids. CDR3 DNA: TGCGCCAGCAGCTTGGCCAGGACGGGGGATGCCTATGAGCAGTTCTTC. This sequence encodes CASSLARTGDAYEQFF.

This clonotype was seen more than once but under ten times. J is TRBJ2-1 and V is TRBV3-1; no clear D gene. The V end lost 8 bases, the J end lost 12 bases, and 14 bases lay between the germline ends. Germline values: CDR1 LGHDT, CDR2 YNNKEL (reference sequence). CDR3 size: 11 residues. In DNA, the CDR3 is TGTGCCAGCGAACCCAGACAAGGGCAGTTCTTC. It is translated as CASEPRQGQFF.

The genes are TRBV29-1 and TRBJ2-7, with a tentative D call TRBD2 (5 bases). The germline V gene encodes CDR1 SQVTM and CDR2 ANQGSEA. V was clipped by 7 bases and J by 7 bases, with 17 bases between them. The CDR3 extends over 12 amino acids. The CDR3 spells CSGSAGLDEQYF. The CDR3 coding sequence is TGCAGCGGCAGTGCCGGACTGGATGAGCAGTACTTC.

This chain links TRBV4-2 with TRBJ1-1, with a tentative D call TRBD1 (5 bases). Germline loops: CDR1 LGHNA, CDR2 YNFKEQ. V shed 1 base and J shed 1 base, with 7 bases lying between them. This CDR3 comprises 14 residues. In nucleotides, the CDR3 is TGTGCCAGCAGCCAAGGGACATCGAACACTGAAGCTTTCTTT. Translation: CASSQGTSNTEAFF.

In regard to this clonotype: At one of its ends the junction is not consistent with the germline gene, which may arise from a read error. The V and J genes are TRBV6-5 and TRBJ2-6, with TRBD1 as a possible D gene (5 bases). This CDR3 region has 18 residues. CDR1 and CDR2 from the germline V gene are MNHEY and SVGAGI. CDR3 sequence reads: CANSYPATQARGANVLTF. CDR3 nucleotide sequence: TGTGCCAACAGTTATCCGGCGACACAGGCCAGGGGGGCCAACGTCCTGACTTTC.